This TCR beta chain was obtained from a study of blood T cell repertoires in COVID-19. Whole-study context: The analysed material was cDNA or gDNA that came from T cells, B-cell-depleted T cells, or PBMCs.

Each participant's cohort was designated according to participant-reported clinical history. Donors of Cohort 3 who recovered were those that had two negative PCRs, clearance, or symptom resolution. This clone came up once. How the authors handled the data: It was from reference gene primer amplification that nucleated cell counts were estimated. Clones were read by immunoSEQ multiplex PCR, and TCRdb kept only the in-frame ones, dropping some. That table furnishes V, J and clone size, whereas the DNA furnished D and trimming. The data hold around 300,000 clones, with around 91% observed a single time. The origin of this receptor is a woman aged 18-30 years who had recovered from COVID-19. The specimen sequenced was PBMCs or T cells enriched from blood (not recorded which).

DNA of the CDR3: TGTGCCAGCAGCGTAGAACCAGGGAAGAACACTGAAGCTTTCTTT. Its protein product is CASSVEPGKNTEAFF. The chain uses TRBV9 and TRBJ1-1; possibly TRBD1 for D (5 bases). Germline loops: CDR1 SGDLS, CDR2 YYNGEE. V lost 0 bases, J lost 1 base, and 10 bases lay in between. The CDR3 totals 15 residues. Full variable domain (remainder filled in from reference TRBV9 and TRBJ1-1): DSGVTQTPKHLITATGQRVTLRCSPRSGDLSVYWYQQSLDQGLQFLIQYYNGEERAKGNILERFSAQQFPDLHSELNLSSLELGDSALYFCASSVEPGKNTEAFFGQGTRLTVV.